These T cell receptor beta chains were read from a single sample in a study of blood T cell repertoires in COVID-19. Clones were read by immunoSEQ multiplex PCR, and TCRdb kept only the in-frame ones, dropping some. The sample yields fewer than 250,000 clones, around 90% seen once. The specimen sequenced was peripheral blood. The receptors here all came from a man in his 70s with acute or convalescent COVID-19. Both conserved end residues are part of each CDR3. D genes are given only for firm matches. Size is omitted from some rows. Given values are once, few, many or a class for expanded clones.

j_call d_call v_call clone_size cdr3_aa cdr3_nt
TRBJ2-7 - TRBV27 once CASGPRAGVRSYEQYF TGTGCCAGCGGCCCCCGGGCAGGGGTCAGATCCTACGAGCAGTACTTC
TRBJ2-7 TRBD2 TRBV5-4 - CASSRGGTSGSSYEQYF TGTGCCAGCAGCCGTGGGGGGACTAGCGGGAGCTCCTACGAGCAGTACTTC
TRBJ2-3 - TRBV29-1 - CSVVGGMSTDTQYF TGCAGCGTTGTGGGCGGGATGAGCACAGATACGCAGTATTTT
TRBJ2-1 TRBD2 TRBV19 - CASRTSGREIYNEQFF TGTGCCAGTAGGACTAGCGGGAGGGAAATTTACAATGAGCAGTTCTTC
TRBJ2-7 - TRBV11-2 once CASSLDRPGGTVTYEQYF TGTGCCAGCAGCTTAGATCGCCCCGGTGGCACAGTAACCTACGAGCAGTACTTC
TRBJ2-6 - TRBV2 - CASSELRGGGANVLTF TGTGCCAGCAGTGAATTAAGGGGAGGTGGGGCCAACGTCCTGACTTTC
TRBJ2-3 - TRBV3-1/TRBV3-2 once CASSQTEGNTQYF TGTGCCAGCAGCCAAACGGAGGGTAATACGCAGTATTTT
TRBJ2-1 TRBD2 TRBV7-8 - CASSLRGLAGSGQYNEQFF TGTGCCAGCAGCTTAAGGGGACTAGCGGGTTCTGGCCAATACAATGAGCAGTTCTTC
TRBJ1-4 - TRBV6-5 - CASKDYRGSEKLFF TGTGCCAGTAAAGATTATAGGGGTTCTGAAAAACTGTTTTTT
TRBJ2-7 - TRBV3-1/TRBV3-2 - CASSPHNQGPEQYF TGTGCCAGCAGCCCGCACAATCAGGGCCCCGAGCAGTACTTC
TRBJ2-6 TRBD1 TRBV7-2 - CASSPDGQAGANVLTF TGTGCCAGCAGCCCCGACGGACAGGCTGGGGCCAACGTCCTGACTTTC
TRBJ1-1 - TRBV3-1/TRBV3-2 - CASSQFSGEAFF TGTGCCAGCAGCCAATTTTCGGGTGAAGCTTTCTTT
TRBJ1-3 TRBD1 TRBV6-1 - CASSETGAGNTIYF TGTGCCAGCAGTGAGACAGGGGCTGGAAACACCATATATTTT
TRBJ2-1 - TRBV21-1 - CASSKAHREDNEQFF TGTGCCAGCAGCAAAGCGCATCGGGAAGACAATGAGCAGTTCTTC
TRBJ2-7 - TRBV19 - CASSMARGRSYEQYF TGTGCCAGTAGTATGGCGAGGGGGAGATCCTACGAGCAGTACTTC
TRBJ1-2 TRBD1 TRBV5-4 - CASSSDREYGYGYTF TGTGCCAGCAGCTCGGACAGGGAGTATGGCTATGGCTACACCTTC
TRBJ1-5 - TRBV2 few CASRFSDSNQPQHF TGTGCCAGCAGATTCAGTGATAGCAATCAGCCCCAGCATTTT
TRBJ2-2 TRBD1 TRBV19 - CASSIRDRGRTGELFF TGTGCCAGTAGTATCCGGGACAGGGGGAGAACCGGGGAGCTGTTTTTT
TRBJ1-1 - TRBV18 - CASSPYSGDTEAFF TGTGCCAGCTCGCCATATTCAGGGGACACTGAAGCTTTCTTT
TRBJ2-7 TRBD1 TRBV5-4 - CASSLGGTGGANEQYF TGTGCCAGCAGCTTGGGAGGGACAGGGGGCGCGAACGAGCAGTACTTC
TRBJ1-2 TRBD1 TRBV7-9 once CASSPRDRGSRYTF TGTGCCAGCAGCCCGCGGGACAGGGGTTCTCGCTACACCTTC
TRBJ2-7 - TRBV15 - CATSRDEEVSYEQYF TGTGCCACCAGCAGAGATGAGGAAGTTTCCTACGAGCAGTACTTC
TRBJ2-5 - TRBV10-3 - CAISEAGQETQYF TGTGCCATCAGTGAAGCGGGCCAAGAGACCCAGTACTTC
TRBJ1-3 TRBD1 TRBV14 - CASSQTRPGGHSGNTIYF TGTGCCAGCAGCCAGACTCGTCCAGGGGGCCACTCTGGAAACACCATATATTTT
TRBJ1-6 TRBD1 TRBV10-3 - CASRDRDNSPLHF TGTGCCTCCCGGGACAGGGACAATTCACCCCTCCACTTT
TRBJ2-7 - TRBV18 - CASSPRVSSYEQYF TGTGCCAGCTCCCCCCGGGTTAGCTCCTACGAGCAGTACTTC
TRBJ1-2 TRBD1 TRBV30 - CAWSLGQPTYGYTF TGTGCCTGGAGTTTGGGACAGCCAACCTATGGCTACACCTTC
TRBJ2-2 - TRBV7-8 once CASSPRQNTGELFF TGTGCCAGCAGCCCTCGACAGAACACCGGGGAGCTGTTTTTT
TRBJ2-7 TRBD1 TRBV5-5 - CASSWGTEDYEQYF TGTGCCAGCAGCTGGGGGACAGAGGACTACGAGCAGTACTTC
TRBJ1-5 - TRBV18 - CASSPQTGFSNQPQHF TGTGCCAGCTCACCTCAGACAGGATTTAGCAATCAGCCCCAGCATTTT
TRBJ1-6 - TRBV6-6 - CASSYEVSYNSPLHF TGTGCCAGCAGTTACGAGGTGTCCTATAATTCACCCCTCCACTTT
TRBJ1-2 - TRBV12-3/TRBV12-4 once CASSDRYGYTF TGTGCCAGCAGCGACAGATATGGCTACACCTTC
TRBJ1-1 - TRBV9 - CASSVEGYGNTEAFF TGTGCCAGCAGCGTAGAGGGGTACGGGAACACTGAAGCTTTCTTT
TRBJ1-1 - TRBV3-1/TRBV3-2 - CASSKEGRPNTEAFF TGTGCCAGCAGCAAAGAGGGCAGACCCAACACTGAAGCTTTCTTT
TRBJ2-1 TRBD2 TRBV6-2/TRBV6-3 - CASSLLSGRAGGNEQFF TGTGCCAGCAGCCTCCTTAGCGGGAGGGCCGGGGGCAATGAGCAGTTCTTC
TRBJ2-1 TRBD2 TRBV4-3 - CASSQERGTRNNEQFF TGCGCCAGCAGCCAAGAGAGGGGGACTAGGAACAATGAGCAGTTCTTC
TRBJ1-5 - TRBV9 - CASSVGVGPNQPQHF TGTGCCAGCAGCGTAGGAGTGGGCCCCAATCAGCCCCAGCATTTT